This T cell receptor beta chain was profiled in a study of blood T cell repertoires in COVID-19. Study as a whole: The samples span acute and convalescent COVID-19 from the United States, Italy and Spain. The cDNA or gDNA used as material had been derived from T cells, B-cell-depleted T cells, or PBMCs.

In the authors' methods: Researchers report that nucleated cell counts were estimated from reference gene primer amplification. Sequencing was performed with immunoSEQ multiplex PCR; in TCRdb, only in-frame clones are kept and a portion is missing. V and J calls and clone size are copied from that table; D and trimming were computed from the DNA. The sample has a few hundred thousand clones, just over 85% seen once. The CDR3 covers 12 residues. Trimming removed 5 bases at V and 6 bases at J, with 9 bases between. CDR1 is SGHVS, CDR2 FQNEAQ, per germline. The TCR comes from a man between 50 and 59 years old with acute or convalescent COVID-19. Material for sequencing was peripheral blood. The gene calls are TRBV7-8 and TRBJ2-3; unclear D gene. The CDR3 region is CASSRYSDTQYF. CDR3 bases: TGTGCCAGCAGCCGGTACTCGGATACGCAGTATTTT.